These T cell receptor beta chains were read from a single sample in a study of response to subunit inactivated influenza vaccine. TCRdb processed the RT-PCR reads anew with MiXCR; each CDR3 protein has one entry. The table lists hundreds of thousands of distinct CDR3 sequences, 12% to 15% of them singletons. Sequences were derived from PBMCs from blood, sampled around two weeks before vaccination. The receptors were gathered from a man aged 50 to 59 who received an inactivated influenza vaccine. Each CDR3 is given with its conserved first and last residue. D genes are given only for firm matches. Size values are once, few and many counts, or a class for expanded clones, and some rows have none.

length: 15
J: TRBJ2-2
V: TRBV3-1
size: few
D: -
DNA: TGTGCCAGCAGCCAATCCAGGACTGTACCCGGGGAGCTGTTTTTT
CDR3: CASSQSRTVPGELFF

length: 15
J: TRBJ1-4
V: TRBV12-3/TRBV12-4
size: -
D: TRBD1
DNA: TGTGCCAGCAGCTCTCCAGGAGGGGGCAATGAAAAACTGTTTTTT
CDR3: CASSSPGGGNEKLFF

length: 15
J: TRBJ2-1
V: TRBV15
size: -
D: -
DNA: TGTGCCACCAGCAGAGATCCGTCCGGGTACAATGAGCAGTTCTTC
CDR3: CATSRDPSGYNEQFF

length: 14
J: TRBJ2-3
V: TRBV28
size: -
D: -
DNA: TGTGCCAGCAGTTTAGTGGCAGGGCGCGATACGCAGTATTTT
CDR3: CASSLVAGRDTQYF

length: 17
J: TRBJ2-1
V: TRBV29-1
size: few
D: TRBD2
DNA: TGCAGCGTTGAATTAACCCTGACTAGCGGGCCCGGGGATGAGCAGTTCTTC
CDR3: CSVELTLTSGPGDEQFF

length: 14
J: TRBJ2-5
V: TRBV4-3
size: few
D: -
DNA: TGCGCCAGCAGCCAGTTAGGGTGGGGCGAGACCCAGTACTTC
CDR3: CASSQLGWGETQYF

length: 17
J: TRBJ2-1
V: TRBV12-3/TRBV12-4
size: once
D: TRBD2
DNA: TGTGCCAGCAGTTTTAACAGTGGAGCGGGGGGGCTCGATGAGCAGTTCTTC
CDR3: CASSFNSGAGGLDEQFF

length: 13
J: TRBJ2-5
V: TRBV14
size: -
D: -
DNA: TGTGCCAGCAGCCAAGAGTTAGCGGAGACCCAGTACTTC
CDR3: CASSQELAETQYF

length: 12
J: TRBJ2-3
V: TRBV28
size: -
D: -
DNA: TGTGCCAGCCGGAGTATGGGAGATACGCAGTATTTT
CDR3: CASRSMGDTQYF

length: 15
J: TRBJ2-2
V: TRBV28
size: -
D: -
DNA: TGTGACAGCAGTTCGTTCGCCTTCGGCACCGGGGAGCTGTTTTTT
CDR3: CDSSSFAFGTGELFF

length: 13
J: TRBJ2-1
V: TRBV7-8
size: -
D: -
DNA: TGTGCCAGCAGCTTAGGGAAGGTAAATGAGCAGTTCTTC
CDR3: CASSLGKVNEQFF

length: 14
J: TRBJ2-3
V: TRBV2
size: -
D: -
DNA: TGTGCCAGCTCGTCCCGCTCCGACACAGATACGCAGTATTTT
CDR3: CASSSRSDTDTQYF

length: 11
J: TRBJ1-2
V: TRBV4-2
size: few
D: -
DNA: TGTGCCAGCAGCCAATCATATGGCTACACCTTC
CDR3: CASSQSYGYTF

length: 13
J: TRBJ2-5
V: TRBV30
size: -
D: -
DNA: TGTGCCTGGAATGAACGCCTCCAAGAGACCCAGTACTTC
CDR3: CAWNERLQETQYF

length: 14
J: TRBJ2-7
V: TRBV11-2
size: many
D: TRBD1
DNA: TGTGCCAGCAGCCCGTTGACAGGGGGCTACGAGCAGTACTTC
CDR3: CASSPLTGGYEQYF

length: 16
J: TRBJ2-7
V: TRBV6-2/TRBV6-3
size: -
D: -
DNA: TGTGCCAGCAGAGCTATCTTTACGGGGGACTCCTACGAGCAGTACTTC
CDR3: CASRAIFTGDSYEQYF

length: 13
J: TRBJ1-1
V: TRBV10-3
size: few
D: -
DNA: TGTGCCAATAGACGGGATCCGAACACTGAAGCTTTCTTT
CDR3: CANRRDPNTEAFF

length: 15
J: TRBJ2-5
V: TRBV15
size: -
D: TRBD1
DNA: TGTGCCACCAGCTACTCGACAGGGGGCCCAGTGACCCAGTACTTC
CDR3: CATSYSTGGPVTQYF

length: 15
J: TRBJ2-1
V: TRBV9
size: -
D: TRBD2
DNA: TGTGCCAGCAGCGAGGGACTAGCGGGAGTCAATGAGCAGTTCTTC
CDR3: CASSEGLAGVNEQFF

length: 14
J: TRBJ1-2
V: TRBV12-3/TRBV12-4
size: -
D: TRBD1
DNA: TGTGCCAGCAGTTTAGGGGACAGGGGAAGCGGCTACACCTTC
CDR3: CASSLGDRGSGYTF

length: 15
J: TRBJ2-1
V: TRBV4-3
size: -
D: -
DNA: TGCGCCAGCTCCCAAGATTCAAATTCCTACAATGAGCAGTTCTTC
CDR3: CASSQDSNSYNEQFF

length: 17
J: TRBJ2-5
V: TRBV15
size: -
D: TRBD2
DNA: TGTGCCACCAGCAAGGGACTAGCGGGAGTGGGAAAGGAGACCCAGTACTTC
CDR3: CATSKGLAGVGKETQYF

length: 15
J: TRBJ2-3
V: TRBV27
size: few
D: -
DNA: TGTGCCAGCACCCCCACCCCAGGTCCCACAGATACGCAGTATTTT
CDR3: CASTPTPGPTDTQYF

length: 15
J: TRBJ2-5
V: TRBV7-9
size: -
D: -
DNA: TGTGCCAGCAGCTTAGCGCGGGGCTTTCAAGAGACCCAGTACTTC
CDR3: CASSLARGFQETQYF

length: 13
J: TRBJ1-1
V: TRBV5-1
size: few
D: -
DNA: TGCGCCAGCAGCTGGTATGGGGTTACTGAAGCTTTCTTT
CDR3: CASSWYGVTEAFF

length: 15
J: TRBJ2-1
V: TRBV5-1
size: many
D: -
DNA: TGCGCCAGCAGCTCCGGGGGACTCTCCTACAATGAGCAGTTCTTC
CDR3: CASSSGGLSYNEQFF